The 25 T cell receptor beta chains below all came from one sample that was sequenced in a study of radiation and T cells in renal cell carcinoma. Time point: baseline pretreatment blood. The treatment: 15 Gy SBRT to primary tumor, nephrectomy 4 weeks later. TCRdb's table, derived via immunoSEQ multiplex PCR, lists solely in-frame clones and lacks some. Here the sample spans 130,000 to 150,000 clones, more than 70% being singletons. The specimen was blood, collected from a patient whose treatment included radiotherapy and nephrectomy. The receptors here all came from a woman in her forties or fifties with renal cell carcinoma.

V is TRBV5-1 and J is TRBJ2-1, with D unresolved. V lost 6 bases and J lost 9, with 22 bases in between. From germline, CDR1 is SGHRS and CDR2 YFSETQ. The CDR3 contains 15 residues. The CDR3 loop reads CASTRTSARMGEQFF. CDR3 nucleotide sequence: TGCGCCAGCACCCGAACTTCCGCGCGTATGGGTGAGCAGTTCTTC.

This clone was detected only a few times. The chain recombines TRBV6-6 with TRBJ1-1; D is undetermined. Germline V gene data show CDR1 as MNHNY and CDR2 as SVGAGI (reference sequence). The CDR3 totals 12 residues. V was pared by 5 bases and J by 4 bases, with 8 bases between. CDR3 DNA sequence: TGTGCCAGCAGTAACCCCTCCACTGAAGCTTTCTTT. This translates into CASSNPSTEAFF.

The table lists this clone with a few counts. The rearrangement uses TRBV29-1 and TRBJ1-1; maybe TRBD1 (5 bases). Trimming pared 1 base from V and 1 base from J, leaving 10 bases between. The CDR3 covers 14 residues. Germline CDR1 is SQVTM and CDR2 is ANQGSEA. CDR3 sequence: CSVEVGQGNTEAFF. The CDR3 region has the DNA TGCAGCGTTGAAGTGGGGCAGGGGAACACTGAAGCTTTCTTT.

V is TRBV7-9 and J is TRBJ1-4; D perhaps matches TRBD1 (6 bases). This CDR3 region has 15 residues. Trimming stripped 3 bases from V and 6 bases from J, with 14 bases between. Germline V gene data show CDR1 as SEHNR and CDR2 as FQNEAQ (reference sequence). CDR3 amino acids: CASSFSQGVYEKLFF. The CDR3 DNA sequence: TGTGCCAGCAGCTTCTCACAGGGTGTTTATGAAAAACTGTTTTTT.

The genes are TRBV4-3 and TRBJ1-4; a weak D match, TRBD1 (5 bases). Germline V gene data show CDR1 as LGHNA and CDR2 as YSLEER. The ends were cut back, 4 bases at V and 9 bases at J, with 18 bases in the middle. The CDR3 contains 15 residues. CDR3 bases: TGCGCCAGCAGCCCCCAAGAAGGGGCGAACCAAAAACTGTTTTTT. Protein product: CASSPQEGANQKLFF.

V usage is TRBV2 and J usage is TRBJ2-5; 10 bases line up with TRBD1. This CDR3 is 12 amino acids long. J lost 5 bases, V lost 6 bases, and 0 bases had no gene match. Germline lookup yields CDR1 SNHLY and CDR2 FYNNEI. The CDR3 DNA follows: TGTGCCAGCAGGGACAGGGGGGAGACCCAGTACTTC. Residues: CASRDRGETQYF. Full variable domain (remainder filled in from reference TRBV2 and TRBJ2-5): EPEVTQTPSHQVTQMGQEVILRCVPISNHLYFYWYRQILGQKVEFLVSFYNNEISEKSEIFDDQFSVERPDGSNFTLKIRSTKLEDSAMYFCASRDRGETQYFGPGTRLLVL.

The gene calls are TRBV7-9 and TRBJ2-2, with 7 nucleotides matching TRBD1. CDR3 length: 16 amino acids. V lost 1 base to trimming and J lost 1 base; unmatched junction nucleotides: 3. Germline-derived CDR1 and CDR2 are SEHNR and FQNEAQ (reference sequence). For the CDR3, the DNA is TGTGCCAGCAGCTTAGTGGACAGGCAGAACACCGGGGAGCTGTTTTTT. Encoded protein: CASSLVDRQNTGELFF.

The CDR3 DNA follows: TGTGCCAGCAGCCGGACAGGAGTGGCTAATGAAAAACTGTTTTTT. Translating gives CASSRTGVANEKLFF. This chain links TRBV7-2 with TRBJ1-4, with 7 positions matching TRBD1. Germline loops: CDR1 SGHTA, CDR2 FQGNSA. The CDR3 length is 15 residues. The V segment lost 5 bases and the J segment 3 bases; nucleotides outside the gene matches: 6.

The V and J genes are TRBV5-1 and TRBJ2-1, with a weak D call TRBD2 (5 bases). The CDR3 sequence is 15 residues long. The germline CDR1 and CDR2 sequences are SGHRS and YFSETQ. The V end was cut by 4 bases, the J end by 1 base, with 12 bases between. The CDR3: CASSPQRVSYNEQFF. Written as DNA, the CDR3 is TGCGCCAGCAGCCCTCAGAGGGTGTCCTACAATGAGCAGTTCTTC. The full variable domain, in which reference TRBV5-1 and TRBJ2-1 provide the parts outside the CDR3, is KAGVTQTPRYLIKTRGQQVTLSCSPISGHRSVSWYQQTPGQGLQFLFEYFSETQRNKGNFPGRFSGRQFSNSRSEMNVSTLELGDSALYLCASSPQRVSYNEQFFGPGTRLTVL.

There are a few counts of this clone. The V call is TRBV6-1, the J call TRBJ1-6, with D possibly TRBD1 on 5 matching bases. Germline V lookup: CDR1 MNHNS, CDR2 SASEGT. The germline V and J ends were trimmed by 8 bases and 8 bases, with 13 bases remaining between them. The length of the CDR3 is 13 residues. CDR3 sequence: CASDRGIYSPLHF. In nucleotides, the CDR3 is TGTGCCAGCGATCGGGGCATCTATTCACCCCTCCACTTT.

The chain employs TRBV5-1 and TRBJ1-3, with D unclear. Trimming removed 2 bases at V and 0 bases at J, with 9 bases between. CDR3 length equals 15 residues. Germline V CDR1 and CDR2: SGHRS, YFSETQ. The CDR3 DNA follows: TGCGCCAGCAGCTTCGAGCCACCCTCTGGAAACACCATATATTTT. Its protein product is CASSFEPPSGNTIYF.

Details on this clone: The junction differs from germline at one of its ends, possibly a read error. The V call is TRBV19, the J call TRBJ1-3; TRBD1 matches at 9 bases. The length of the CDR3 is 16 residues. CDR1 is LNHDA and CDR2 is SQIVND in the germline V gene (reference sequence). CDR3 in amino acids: CASSPTGTGSGNTIYF. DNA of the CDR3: TGTGCCAGTAGTCCAACCGGGACAGGGTCTGGTAACACCATATATTTT.

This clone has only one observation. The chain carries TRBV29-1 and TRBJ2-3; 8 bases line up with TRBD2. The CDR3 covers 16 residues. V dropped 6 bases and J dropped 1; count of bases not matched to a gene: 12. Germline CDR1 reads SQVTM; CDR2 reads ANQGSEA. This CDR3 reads CSVSPGGAGGTDTQYF. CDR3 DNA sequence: TGCAGCGTCTCCCCCGGGGGGGCGGGTGGCACAGATACGCAGTATTTT.

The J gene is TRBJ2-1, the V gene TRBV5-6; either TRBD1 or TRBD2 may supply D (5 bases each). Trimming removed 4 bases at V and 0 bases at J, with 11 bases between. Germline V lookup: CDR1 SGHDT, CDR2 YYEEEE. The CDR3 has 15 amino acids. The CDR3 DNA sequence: TGTGCCAGCAGCCTACTAGGGGACTCCTACAATGAGCAGTTCTTC. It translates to CASSLLGDSYNEQFF.

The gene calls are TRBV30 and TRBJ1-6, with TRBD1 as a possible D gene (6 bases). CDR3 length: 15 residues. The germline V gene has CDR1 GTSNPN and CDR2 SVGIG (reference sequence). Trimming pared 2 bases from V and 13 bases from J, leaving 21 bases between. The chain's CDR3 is CAWSFMTGATWPLHF. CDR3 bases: TGTGCCTGGAGTTTCATGACGGGGGCAACATGGCCCCTCCACTTT.

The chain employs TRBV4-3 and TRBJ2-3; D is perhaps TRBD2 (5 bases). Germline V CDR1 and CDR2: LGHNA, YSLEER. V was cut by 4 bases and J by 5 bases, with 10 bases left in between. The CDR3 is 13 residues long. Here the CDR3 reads CASSPDGEDTQYF. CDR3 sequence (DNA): TGCGCCAGCAGCCCGGACGGGGAAGATACGCAGTATTTT.

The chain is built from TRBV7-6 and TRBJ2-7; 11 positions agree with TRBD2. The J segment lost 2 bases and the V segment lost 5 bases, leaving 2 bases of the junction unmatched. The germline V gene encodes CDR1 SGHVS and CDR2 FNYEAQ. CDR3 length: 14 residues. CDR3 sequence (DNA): TGTGCCAGCAGCATGACTAGCGGGGCCTACGAGCAGTACTTC. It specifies CASSMTSGAYEQYF.

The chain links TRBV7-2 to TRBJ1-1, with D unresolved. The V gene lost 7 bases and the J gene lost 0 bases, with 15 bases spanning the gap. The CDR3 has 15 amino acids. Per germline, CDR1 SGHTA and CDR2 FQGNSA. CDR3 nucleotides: TGTGCCAGCACCAGTACCAGTATAATGAACACTGAAGCTTTCTTT. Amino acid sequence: CASTSTSIMNTEAFF.

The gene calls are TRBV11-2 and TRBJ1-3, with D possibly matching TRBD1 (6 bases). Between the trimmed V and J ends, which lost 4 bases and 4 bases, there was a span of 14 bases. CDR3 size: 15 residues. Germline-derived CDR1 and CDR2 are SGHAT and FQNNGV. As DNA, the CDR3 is TGTGCCAGCAGCTACCCCCTAGACAGGGGAAACACCATATATTTT. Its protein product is CASSYPLDRGNTIYF.

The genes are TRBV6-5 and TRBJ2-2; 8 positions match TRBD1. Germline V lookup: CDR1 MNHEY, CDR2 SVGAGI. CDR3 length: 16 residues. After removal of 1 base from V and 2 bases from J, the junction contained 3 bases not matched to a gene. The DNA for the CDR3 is TGTGCCAGCAGTTACTGGACAGGGCTCAACACCGGGGAGCTGTTTTTT. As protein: CASSYWTGLNTGELFF.

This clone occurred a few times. As DNA, the CDR3 is TGTGCCAGCAGTCCCCGGACAGGGTGGGATGAAAAACTGTTTTTT. It encodes CASSPRTGWDEKLFF. This chain connects TRBV6-6 to TRBJ1-4, with TRBD1 matching 8 bases. Per germline, CDR1 MNHNY and CDR2 SVGAGI (reference sequence). The V segment lost 5 bases and the J segment 6 bases; nucleotides outside the gene matches: 8. The length of the CDR3 is 15 residues.

Written as DNA, the CDR3 is TGTGCCAGCAGCACCACTGGGTACACTGAAGCTTTCTTT. Its protein is CASSTTGYTEAFF. The rearrangement joins TRBV7-8 to TRBJ1-1; no definite D call. Trimming left V 5 bases short and J 3 bases short, with 10 bases between. There are 13 residues in the CDR3. CDR1 is SGHVS and CDR2 is FQNEAQ in the germline V gene.

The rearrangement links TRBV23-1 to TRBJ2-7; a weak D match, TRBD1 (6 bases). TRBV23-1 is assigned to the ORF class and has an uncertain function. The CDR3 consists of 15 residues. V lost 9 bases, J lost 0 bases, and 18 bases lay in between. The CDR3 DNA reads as TGCGCCAGTCAAACGAAGGGGACAACCTCCTACGAGCAGTACTTC. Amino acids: CASQTKGTTSYEQYF.

The CDR3 DNA sequence: TGTGCCAGTAGTATAGCTGGAACTAGCGGCCAAGAGACCCAGTACTTC. Translated: CASSIAGTSGQETQYF. The chain carries TRBV19 and TRBJ2-5; 8 bases map to TRBD2. This CDR3 comprises 16 residues. V was clipped by 1 base and J by 1 base; unmatched bases: 5. CDR1 is LNHDA, CDR2 SQIVND, per germline (reference sequence).

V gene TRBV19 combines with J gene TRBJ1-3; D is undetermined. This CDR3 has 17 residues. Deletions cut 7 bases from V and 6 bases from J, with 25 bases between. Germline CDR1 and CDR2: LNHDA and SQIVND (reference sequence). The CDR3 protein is CASKKVASVALENTIYF. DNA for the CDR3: TGTGCCAGTAAAAAGGTAGCATCCGTCGCTCTGGAAAACACCATATATTTT. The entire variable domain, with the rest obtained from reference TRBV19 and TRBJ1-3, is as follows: DGGITQSPKYLFRKEGQNVTLSCEQNLNHDAMYWYRQDPGQGLRLIYYSQIVNDFQKGDIAEGYSVSREKKESFPLTVTSAQKNPTAFYLCASKKVASVALENTIYFGEGSWLTVV.